This is a list of T cell receptor beta chains from one sample in a study of molecular identifiers for immune sequencing clone quantification. TCRdb recomputed calls from the PCR reads with MiXCR, one row per CDR3 protein. The table records about 630,000 distinct CDR3 sequences, roughly 23% of them present only once. The sample was naive CD8+ T cells from blood, with Jurkat cell RNA spiked in. The receptors derive from a human donor in good health. Some libraries in this study had Jurkat cell RNA spiked in. Each CDR3 is given with its conserved first and last residue. D genes are given only for firm matches. A clone size is listed for some rows: how often the clone was seen (once, few, many), or a class if it is expanded.

>-|TRBD2|TRBJ2-1|TRBV10-3
TGTGCCATCAGTGAGCTACGGACTAGAAGTTACAATGAGCAGTTCTTC
CAISELRTRSYNEQFF
>many|-|TRBJ1-5|TRBV27
TGTGCCAGCAGTTTATGGCAAAATCAGCCCCAGCATTTT
CASSLWQNQPQHF
>-|TRBD1|TRBJ1-2|TRBV2
TGTGCCAGCAGCGAAAACCAGGACAGGCCTGACCTCTATGGCTACACCTTC
CASSENQDRPDLYGYTF
>many|TRBD1|TRBJ2-7|TRBV7-9
TGTGCCAGCAGCTTAGCCGCCGACAGGGATGACGAGCAGTACTTC
CASSLAADRDDEQYF
>-|-|TRBJ1-1|TRBV29-1
TGCAGCGTTGAACTCCAGGAGAACCGGGTAGGGGGTCACACTGAAGCTTTCTTT
CSVELQENRVGGHTEAFF
>many|-|TRBJ1-1|TRBV29-1
TGCAGCGTCCCACTGGGGGGAAGGGGAGCTTTCTTT
CSVPLGGRGAFF
>many|-|TRBJ2-7|TRBV6-6
TGTGCCAGCAGTTGGGGACGGGGAGGCTACGAGCAGTACTTC
CASSWGRGGYEQYF
>-|-|TRBJ1-2|TRBV14
TGTGCCAGCAGCCAAGGGACAGCCTATGGCTACACCTTC
CASSQGTAYGYTF
>many|-|TRBJ2-2|TRBV4-1
TGCGCCAGCTCTGCGCCGGGAGGGGGCAACACCGGGGAGCTGTTTTTT
CASSAPGGGNTGELFF
>few|-|TRBJ1-3|TRBV20-1
TGCAGTGCTAGAAACCGTGGGGTCGGGATCAGCAGGGCCTCTGGAAACACCATATATTTT
CSARNRGVGISRASGNTIYF
>once|TRBD2|TRBJ2-1|TRBV7-2
TGTGCCGGCAGCTTAGGGTATAGCGGGAGAGGCAATGAGCAGTTCTTC
CAGSLGYSGRGNEQFF
>many|-|TRBJ1-4|TRBV4-2
TGTGCCAGCAGCCAAGATCGCCATGCAACTAATGAAAAACTGTTTTTT
CASSQDRHATNEKLFF
>many|-|TRBJ2-4|TRBV20-1
TGCAGTGCTAGGGAGGGGGTAGCCAAAAACATTCAGTACTTC
CSAREGVAKNIQYF
>many|TRBD1|TRBJ2-7|TRBV27
TGTGCCAGCAGTTTGACAGGGGCACGGATCGAGCAGTACTTC
CASSLTGARIEQYF
>many|TRBD2|TRBJ2-5|TRBV5-1
TGCGCCAGCAGCCCCAGACTAGCGGGAGGCCCAGCACCCCAAGAGACCCAGTACTTC
CASSPRLAGGPAPQETQYF
>many|-|TRBJ1-5|TRBV6-1
TGTGCCAGCAGTGAATTACAGGGTCCCAATCAGCCCCAGCATTTT
CASSELQGPNQPQHF
>many|-|TRBJ2-7|TRBV4-2
TGTGCCAGCAGCCAAGATCAGGGTACCGTCGGGGAGCAGTACTTC
CASSQDQGTVGEQYF
>-|-|TRBJ2-7|TRBV18
TGTGCCAGCTCACCTCGGAGCTCCTACGAGCAGCACTTC
CASSPRSSYEQHF
>-|-|TRBJ1-5|TRBV11-2
TGTGCCAGCAGTTTAGTAGGGGAGGTGCTAAGCAATCAGCCCCAGCATTTT
CASSLVGEVLSNQPQHF
>many|-|TRBJ1-2|TRBV4-1
TGCGCCAGCAGCCAAGATACGGGGGTAGGTTATGGCTACACCTTC
CASSQDTGVGYGYTF
>-|TRBD1|TRBJ2-3|TRBV6-2/TRBV6-3
TGTGCCAGCAGTCTACTGAGGACAGGGGTGACAGATACGCAGTATTTT
CASSLLRTGVTDTQYF
>-|-|TRBJ2-3|TRBV4-3
TGCGCCAGCAGCCAAGGTTCAGGGTCAGACTCGCAGTATTTT
CASSQGSGSDSQYF
>many|TRBD1|TRBJ1-1|TRBV7-9
TGTGCCAGCAGCCAAAAGACAGGGGCTGAAGCTTTCTTT
CASSQKTGAEAFF
>many|-|TRBJ2-5|TRBV28
TGTGCCAGCACCTGGGACCAAGAGACCCAGTACTTC
CASTWDQETQYF
>-|TRBD2|TRBJ2-5|TRBV9
TGTGCCAGCAGCATGGGACTAGCCGAAAGTGGGGAGACCCAGTACTTC
CASSMGLAESGETQYF
>-|-|TRBJ2-7|TRBV27
TGTGCCAGCAGTTTAACCCAGTCGAGGGAGCAGTACTTC
CASSLTQSREQYF
>many|-|TRBJ1-3|TRBV7-2
TGTGCCAGCAGCTTGGGGGTCGTATCTGGAAACACCATATATTTT
CASSLGVVSGNTIYF
>few|-|TRBJ2-1|TRBV29-1
TGCAGCGTTGAAGCGGCAGGGGGGCCTGGGGAGGGTGAGCAGTTCTTC
CSVEAAGGPGEGEQFF
>-|-|TRBJ1-4|TRBV10-3
TGTGCCATCAGTGAGGGGGGACTGGACAATGAAAAACTGTTTTTT
CAISEGGLDNEKLFF
>many|-|TRBJ2-5|TRBV20-1
TGCAGTGCTAAAGCAGGGTTGCCAGCAGAGACCCAGTACTTC
CSAKAGLPAETQYF
>few|-|TRBJ1-1|TRBV2
TGTGCCAGCAGGAATTGGAACACTGAAGCTTTCTTT
CASRNWNTEAFF
>few|-|TRBJ2-7|TRBV11-2
TGTGCCAGCAGCTTAGGAGCAGCGAGCTCCTACGAGCAGTACTTC
CASSLGAASSYEQYF
>few|-|TRBJ2-1|TRBV5-6
TGTGCCAGCAGCTTGGGCAGGGCCTACAATGAGCAGTTCTTC
CASSLGRAYNEQFF
>few|-|TRBJ1-2|TRBV6-5
TGTGCCAGCAGTTACTCGAGTAACTTCCCGGGTTCAGTAACCTTC
CASSYSSNFPGSVTF
>few|-|TRBJ2-7|TRBV19
TGTGCCAGTAGTATGTCCACAGGACTACCCTACGAGCAGTACTTC
CASSMSTGLPYEQYF
>-|-|TRBJ1-5|TRBV12-3/TRBV12-4
TGTACCAGCAGTTTAACTGGCGGGCAGCCCCAGCATTTT
CTSSLTGGQPQHF
>few|-|TRBJ2-5|TRBV4-3
TGCGCCAGCAGCCAGAGAGTAGCGGCACAAGAGACCCAGTACTTC
CASSQRVAAQETQYF
>-|-|TRBJ2-1|TRBV29-1
TGCAGCGCCGGCCCAAAAACTAGCTCCTACAATGAACAGTTCTTC
CSAGPKTSSYNEQFF
>few|-|TRBJ1-1|TRBV6-6
TGTGCCAGCAGGGGGCTCCGGGCTGAAGCTTTCTTT
CASRGLRAEAFF
>-|-|TRBJ1-1|TRBV20-1
TGCAGTGCCAGTTGGGGCAGAACCCACGGTGACACTGAAGCTTTCTTT
CSASWGRTHGDTEAFF
>few|-|TRBJ2-5|TRBV3-2
TGTGCCAGCAGCCATCGATCGGGCCAATACTTC
CASSHRSGQYF
>-|TRBD1|TRBJ2-5|TRBV27
TGTGCCAGCAGTTTAGGGCAGGGGGCGAGGGAGCAGTACTTC
CASSLGQGAREQYF
>-|-|TRBJ2-1|TRBV7-2
TGTGCCAGCAGCTTATTAGGGGGGGGCGGCTACAATGAGCAGCTCTTC
CASSLLGGGGYNEQLF
>-|-|TRBJ2-7|TRBV5-1
TGCGCCAGCAGCTTCGGCCCCTCCTGCGAGCAGTACTTC
CASSFGPSCEQYF
>many|TRBD1|TRBJ1-4|TRBV29-1
TGCAGCGTTAGGGGGCTCGGGGAAAAACTGTTTTTT
CSVRGLGEKLFF
>few|-|TRBJ2-1|TRBV3-2
TGTGCCAGCAGCCAAGTACGGGGGCTCTACAATGAGCAGTTCTTC
CASSQVRGLYNEQFF
>many|-|TRBJ2-3|TRBV6-2/TRBV6-3
TGTGCCAGCAGTTACTCGTTGGACGGGGGTGCAGATACGCAGTATTTT
CASSYSLDGGADTQYF
>few|TRBD2|TRBJ2-7|TRBV6-1
TGTGCCAGCAGTGCCGGGTGGGCTAGCGGGACCTACGAGCAGTACTTC
CASSAGWASGTYEQYF
>many|TRBD1|TRBJ2-5|TRBV27
TGTGCCAGCAGTCCCCGGACAGGGGGCTACCAAGAGACCCAGTACTTC
CASSPRTGGYQETQYF